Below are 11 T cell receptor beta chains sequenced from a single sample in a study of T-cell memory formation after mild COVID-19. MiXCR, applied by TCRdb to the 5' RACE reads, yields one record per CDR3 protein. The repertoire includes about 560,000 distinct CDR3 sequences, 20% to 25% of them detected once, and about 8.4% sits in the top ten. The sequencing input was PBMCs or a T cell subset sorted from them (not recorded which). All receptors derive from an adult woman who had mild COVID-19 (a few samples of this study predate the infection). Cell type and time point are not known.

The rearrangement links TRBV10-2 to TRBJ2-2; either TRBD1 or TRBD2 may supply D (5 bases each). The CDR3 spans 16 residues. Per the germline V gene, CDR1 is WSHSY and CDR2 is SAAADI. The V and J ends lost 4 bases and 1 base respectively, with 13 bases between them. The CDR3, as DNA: TGCGCCAGCAGTGGAGGCCGAGGGGTGAACACCGGGGAGCTGTTTTTT. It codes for CASSGGRGVNTGELFF.

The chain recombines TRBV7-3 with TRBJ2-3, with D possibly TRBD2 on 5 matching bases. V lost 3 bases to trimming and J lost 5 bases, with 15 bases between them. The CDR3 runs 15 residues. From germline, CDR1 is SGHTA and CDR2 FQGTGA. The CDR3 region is CASSFLGLPLDTQYF. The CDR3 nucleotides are TGTGCCAGCAGCTTCCTTGGACTTCCCCTAGATACGCAGTATTTT.

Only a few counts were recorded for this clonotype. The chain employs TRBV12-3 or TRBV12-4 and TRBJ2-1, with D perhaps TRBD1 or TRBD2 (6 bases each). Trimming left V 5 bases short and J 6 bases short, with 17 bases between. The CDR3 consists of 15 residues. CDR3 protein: CASSPLGGLSNEQFF. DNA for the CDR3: TGTGCCAGCAGTCCATTGGGGGGCCTTTCCAATGAGCAGTTCTTC.

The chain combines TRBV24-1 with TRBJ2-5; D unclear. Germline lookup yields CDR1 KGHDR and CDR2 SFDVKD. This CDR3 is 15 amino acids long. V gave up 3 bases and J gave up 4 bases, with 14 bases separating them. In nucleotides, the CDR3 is TGTGCCACCAGTGATGCTCGAGGTAGAGGAGAGACCCAGTACTTC. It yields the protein CATSDARGRGETQYF.

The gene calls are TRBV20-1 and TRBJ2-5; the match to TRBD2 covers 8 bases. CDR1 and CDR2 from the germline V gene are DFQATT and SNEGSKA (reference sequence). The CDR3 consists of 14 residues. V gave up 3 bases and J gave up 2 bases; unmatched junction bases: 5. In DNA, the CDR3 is TGCAGTGCTAGGAGGTCTAGCGGGCAAGAGACCCAGTACTTC. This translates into CSARRSSGQETQYF.

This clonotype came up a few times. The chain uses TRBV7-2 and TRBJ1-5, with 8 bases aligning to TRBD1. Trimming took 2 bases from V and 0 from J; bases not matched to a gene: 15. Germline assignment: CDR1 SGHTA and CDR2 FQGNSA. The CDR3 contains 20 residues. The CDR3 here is CASSLRQGASSYVSNQPQHF. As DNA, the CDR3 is TGTGCCAGCAGCTTACGTCAGGGGGCAAGCTCCTACGTTAGCAATCAGCCCCAGCATTTT.

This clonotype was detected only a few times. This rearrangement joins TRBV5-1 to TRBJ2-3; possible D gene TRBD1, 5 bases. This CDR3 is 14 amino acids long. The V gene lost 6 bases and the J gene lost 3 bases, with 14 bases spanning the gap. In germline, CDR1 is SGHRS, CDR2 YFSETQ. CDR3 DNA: TGCGCCAGCACCGCTTCGGCAGGGACAGATACGCAGTATTTT. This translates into CASTASAGTDTQYF.

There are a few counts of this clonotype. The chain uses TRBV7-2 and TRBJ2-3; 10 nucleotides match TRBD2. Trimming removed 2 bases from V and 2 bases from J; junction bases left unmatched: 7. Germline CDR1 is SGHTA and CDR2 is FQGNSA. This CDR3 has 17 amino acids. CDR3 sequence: CASSLTQLAGATDTQYF. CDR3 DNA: TGTGCCAGCAGCTTAACTCAGCTAGCGGGGGCCACAGATACGCAGTATTTT.

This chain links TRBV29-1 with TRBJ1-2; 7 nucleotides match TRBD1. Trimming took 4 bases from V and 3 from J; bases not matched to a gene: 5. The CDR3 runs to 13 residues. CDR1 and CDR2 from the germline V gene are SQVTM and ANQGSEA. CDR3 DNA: TGCAGCGTTGTGGGTGGGACAGACTATGGCTACACCTTC. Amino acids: CSVVGGTDYGYTF.

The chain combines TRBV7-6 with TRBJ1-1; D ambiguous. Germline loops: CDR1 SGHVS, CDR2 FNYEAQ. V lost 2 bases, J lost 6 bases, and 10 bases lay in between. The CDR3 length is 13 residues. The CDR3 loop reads CASSLIVYAEAFF. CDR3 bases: TGTGCCAGCAGCTTAATCGTCTACGCTGAAGCTTTCTTT.

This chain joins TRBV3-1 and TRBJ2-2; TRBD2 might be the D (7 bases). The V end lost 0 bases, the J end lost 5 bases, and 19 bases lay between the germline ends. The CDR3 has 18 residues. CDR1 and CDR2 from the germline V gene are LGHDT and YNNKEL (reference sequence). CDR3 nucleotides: TGTGCCAGCAGCCAAGATCCCACAGGGAGGGGAAAAACCGGGGAGCTGTTTTTT. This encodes CASSQDPTGRGKTGELFF.